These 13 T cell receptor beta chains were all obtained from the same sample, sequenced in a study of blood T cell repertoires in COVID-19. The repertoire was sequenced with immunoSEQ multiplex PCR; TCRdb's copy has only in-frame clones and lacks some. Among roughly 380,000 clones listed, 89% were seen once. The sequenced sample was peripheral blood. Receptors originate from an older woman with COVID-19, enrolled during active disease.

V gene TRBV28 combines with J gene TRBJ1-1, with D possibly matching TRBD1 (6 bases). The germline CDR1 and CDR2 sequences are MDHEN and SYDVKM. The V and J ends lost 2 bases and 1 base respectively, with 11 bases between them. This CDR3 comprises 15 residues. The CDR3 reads CASSLGGAGNTEAFF. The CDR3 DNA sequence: TGTGCCAGCAGTTTAGGGGGGGCAGGGAACACTGAAGCTTTCTTT.

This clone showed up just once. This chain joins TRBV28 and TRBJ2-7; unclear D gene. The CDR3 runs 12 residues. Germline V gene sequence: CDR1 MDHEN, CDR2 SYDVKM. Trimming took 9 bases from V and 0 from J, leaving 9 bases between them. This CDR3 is CASGQASYEQYF. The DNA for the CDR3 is TGTGCCAGTGGTCAGGCCTCCTACGAGCAGTACTTC.

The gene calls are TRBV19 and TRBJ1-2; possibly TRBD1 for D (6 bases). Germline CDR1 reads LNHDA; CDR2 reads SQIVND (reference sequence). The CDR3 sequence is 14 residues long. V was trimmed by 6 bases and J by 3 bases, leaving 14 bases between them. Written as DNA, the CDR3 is TGTGCCAGTAGGACTACAGGGAGGGACTATGGCTACACCTTC. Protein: CASRTTGRDYGYTF.

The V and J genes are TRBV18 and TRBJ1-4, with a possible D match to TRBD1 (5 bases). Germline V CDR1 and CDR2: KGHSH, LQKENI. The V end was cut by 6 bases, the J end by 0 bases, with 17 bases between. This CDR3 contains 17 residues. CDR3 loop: CASSQGGASTTNEKLFF. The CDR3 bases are TGTGCCAGCTCCCAAGGTGGGGCCTCCACAACTAATGAAAAACTGTTTTTT. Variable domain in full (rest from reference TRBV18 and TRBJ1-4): NAGVMQNPRHLVRRRGQEARLRCSPMKGHSHVYWYRQLPEEGLKFMVYLQKENIIDESGMPKERFSAEFPKEGPSILRIQQVVRGDSAAYFCASSQGGASTTNEKLFFGSGTQLSVL.

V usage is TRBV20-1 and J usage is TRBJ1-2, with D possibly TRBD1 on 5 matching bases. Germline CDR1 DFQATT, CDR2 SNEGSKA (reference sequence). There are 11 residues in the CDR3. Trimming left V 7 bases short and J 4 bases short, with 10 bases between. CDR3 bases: TGCAGTGGAAGACAGAGCTATGGCTACACCTTC. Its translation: CSGRQSYGYTF.

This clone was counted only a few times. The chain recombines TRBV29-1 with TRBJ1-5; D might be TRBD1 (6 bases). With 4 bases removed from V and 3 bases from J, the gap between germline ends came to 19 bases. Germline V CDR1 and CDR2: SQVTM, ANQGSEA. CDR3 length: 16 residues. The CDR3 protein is CSVVVGGATLNQPQHF. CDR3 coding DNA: TGCAGCGTTGTTGTAGGGGGAGCGACCCTCAATCAGCCCCAGCATTTT.

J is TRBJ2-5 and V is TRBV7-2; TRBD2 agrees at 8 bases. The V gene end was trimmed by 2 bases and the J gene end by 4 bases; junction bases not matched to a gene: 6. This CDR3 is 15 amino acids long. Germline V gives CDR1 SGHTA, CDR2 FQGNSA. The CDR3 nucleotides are TGTGCCAGCAGCTTACAAGCGGGGGACTCAGAGACCCAGTACTTC. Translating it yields CASSLQAGDSETQYF. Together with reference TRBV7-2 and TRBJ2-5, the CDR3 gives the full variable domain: GAGVSQSPSNKVTEKGKDVELRCDPISGHTALYWYRQSLGQGLEFLIYFQGNSAPDKSGLPSDRFSAERTGGSVSTLTIQRTQQEDSAVYLCASSLQAGDSETQYFGPGTRLLVL.

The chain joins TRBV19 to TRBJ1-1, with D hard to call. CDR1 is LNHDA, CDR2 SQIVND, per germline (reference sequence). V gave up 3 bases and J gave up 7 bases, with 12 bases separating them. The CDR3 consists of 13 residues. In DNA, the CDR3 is TGTGCCAGTAGTATCGAGACGGGTGGTGAAGCTTTCTTT. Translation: CASSIETGGEAFF.

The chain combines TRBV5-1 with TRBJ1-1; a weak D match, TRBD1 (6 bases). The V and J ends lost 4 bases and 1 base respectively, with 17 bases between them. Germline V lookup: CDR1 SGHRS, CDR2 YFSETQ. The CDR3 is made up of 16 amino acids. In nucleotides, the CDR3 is TGCGCCAGCAGCCCCGCGGGGGGGGCCCAGAACACTGAAGCTTTCTTT. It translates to CASSPAGGAQNTEAFF.

CDR3 sequence reads: CASSLRDSLNSPLHF. The CDR3 DNA is TGTGCCAGCAGTTTAAGGGACAGCCTTAATTCACCCCTCCACTTT. The J gene is TRBJ1-6, the V gene TRBV28; 7 positions match TRBD1. This CDR3 comprises 15 residues. V trimming: 2 bases; J trimming: 6 bases; junction bases outside the gene matches: 4. From germline, CDR1 is MDHEN and CDR2 SYDVKM. Using reference TRBV28 and TRBJ1-6 for the parts outside the CDR3, the full variable domain is DVKVTQSSRYLVKRTGEKVFLECVQDMDHENMFWYRQDPGLGLRLIYFSYDVKMKEKGDIPEGYSVSREKKERFSLILESASTNQTSMYLCASSLRDSLNSPLHFGNGTRLTVT.

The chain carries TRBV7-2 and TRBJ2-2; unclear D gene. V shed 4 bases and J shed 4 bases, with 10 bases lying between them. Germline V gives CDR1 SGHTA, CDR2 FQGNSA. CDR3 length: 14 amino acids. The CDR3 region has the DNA TGTGCCAGCAGCTCACTACCGGGCACCGGGGAGCTGTTTTTT. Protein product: CASSSLPGTGELFF.

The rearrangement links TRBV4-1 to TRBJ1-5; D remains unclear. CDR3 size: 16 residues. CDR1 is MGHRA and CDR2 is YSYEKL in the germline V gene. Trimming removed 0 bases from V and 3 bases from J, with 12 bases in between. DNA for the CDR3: TGCGCCAGCAGCCAAGAGTTGAGGTCCTACAATCAGCCCCAGCATTTT. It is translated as CASSQELRSYNQPQHF.

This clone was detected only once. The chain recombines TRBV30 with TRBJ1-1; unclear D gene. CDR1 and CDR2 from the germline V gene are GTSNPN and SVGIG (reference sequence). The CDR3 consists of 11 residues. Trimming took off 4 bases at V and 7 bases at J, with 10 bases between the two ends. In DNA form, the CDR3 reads TGTGCCTGGACGTCCAGGCTTGAAGCTTTCTTT. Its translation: CAWTSRLEAFF.